Below are 14 T cell receptor beta chains sequenced from a single sample in a study of response to subunit inactivated influenza vaccine. MiXCR was run by TCRdb on the RT-PCR reads, yielding one entry per CDR3 protein. The repertoire has almost 600,000 distinct CDR3 sequences, 12% to 15% of them found once; the top ten carry roughly 10%. The material sequenced was PBMCs from blood, taken less than 13 days after vaccination. The origin of the receptors is a man between 45 and 60 years old who received an inactivated influenza vaccine.

This clonotype has a handful of counts. The chain combines TRBV5-1 with TRBJ2-3; the D is unclear. Germline V lookup: CDR1 SGHRS, CDR2 YFSETQ. With 4 bases removed from V and 1 base from J, the gap between germline ends came to 10 bases. The CDR3 is 14 amino acids. The DNA of the CDR3 is TGCGCCAGCAGCGACGCAGGAGGCACAGATACGCAGTATTTT. It yields the protein CASSDAGGTDTQYF.

This clonotype was counted ten times or more. The chain combines TRBV11-2 with TRBJ2-7, with no clear D. The V and J ends lost 5 bases and 2 bases respectively, with 4 bases between them. This CDR3 region has 11 residues. Germline assignment: CDR1 SGHAT and CDR2 FQNNGV. In DNA, the CDR3 is TGTGCCAGCAGCCATACCTACGAGCAGTACTTC. Translation gives CASSHTYEQYF.

This clonotype was observed at least ten times. V is TRBV4-1 and J is TRBJ2-5; D not certain. Germline values: CDR1 MGHRA, CDR2 YSYEKL. This CDR3 contains 14 residues. Trimming stripped 2 bases from V and 1 base from J, with 8 bases between. CDR3 sequence (DNA): TGCGCCAGCAGCCAACCCGGGTCCCAAGAGACCCAGTACTTC. Its translation is CASSQPGSQETQYF.

This clonotype was detected only a few times. The genes are TRBV7-9 and TRBJ2-5, with TRBD2 identical over 7 bases. Losses at the gene ends were 3 bases for V and 6 bases for J; bases not matched to a gene: 7. This CDR3 is built from 14 residues. Germline lookup yields CDR1 SEHNR and CDR2 FQNEAQ (reference sequence). Here the CDR3 reads CASSFGGLSQTQYF. The CDR3 DNA sequence: TGTGCCAGCAGCTTCGGGGGGTTGTCCCAGACCCAGTACTTC.

This clonotype has ten or more counts. V is TRBV9 and J is TRBJ2-3, with D hard to call. The CDR3 runs to 15 residues. The germline CDR1 and CDR2 sequences are SGDLS and YYNGEE. The V gene lost 0 bases and the J gene lost 1 base, with 9 bases spanning the gap. CDR3 DNA: TGTGCCAGCAGCGTAGAACCAGGCCGCACAGATACGCAGTATTTT. Its translation: CASSVEPGRTDTQYF. Full variable domain (remainder filled in from reference TRBV9 and TRBJ2-3): DSGVTQTPKHLITATGQRVTLRCSPRSGDLSVYWYQQSLDQGLQFLIQYYNGEERAKGNILERFSAQQFPDLHSELNLSSLELGDSALYFCASSVEPGRTDTQYFGPGTRLTVL.

The chain recombines TRBV6-2 or TRBV6-3 with TRBJ2-1; either TRBD1 or TRBD2 may fit D (5 bases each). In germline, CDR1 is MNHEY, CDR2 SVGEGT. The CDR3 length is 15 residues. V lost 7 bases and J lost 4, with 17 bases in between. The CDR3 sequence: CASTPGRLFYNEQFF. CDR3 coding DNA: TGTGCCAGCACTCCGGGACGTCTCTTTTACAATGAGCAGTTCTTC.

This clonotype was detected many times. The chain combines TRBV5-4 with TRBJ1-4; possibly TRBD1 for D (5 bases). Trimming pared 4 bases from V and 10 bases from J, leaving 17 bases between. The germline CDR1 and CDR2 sequences are SGHNT and YYREEE (reference sequence). The CDR3 covers 14 residues. The CDR3 is CASSLPAGGGKLFF. Written as DNA, the CDR3 is TGTGCCAGCAGCCTGCCCGCGGGTGGGGGAAAACTGTTTTTT.

This clonotype has a handful of counts. V gene TRBV7-9 combines with J gene TRBJ2-3; D is unclear. Looked up from germline, CDR1 is SEHNR and CDR2 is FQNEAQ (reference sequence). Trimming cost V 1 base and J 5 bases, with 10 bases left between them. This CDR3 comprises 14 residues. Here the CDR3 DNA reads TGTGCCAGCAGCTTAGAGCCTGACGGAGATACGCAGTATTTT. It is translated as CASSLEPDGDTQYF.

The chain uses TRBV10-3 and TRBJ1-3; no clear D gene. The length of the CDR3 is 15 residues. V was pared by 8 bases and J by 0 bases, with 14 bases between. In germline, CDR1 is ENHRY, CDR2 SYGVKD. The CDR3 DNA sequence: TGTGCCATCGGGGTCCGGGCGAGCTCTGGAAACACCATATATTTT. Amino acid sequence: CAIGVRASSGNTIYF.

The sample holds a few counts of this clonotype. The chain combines TRBV11-2 with TRBJ2-1; 9 positions agree with TRBD1. After removal of 5 bases from V and 9 bases from J, the junction contained 11 bases not matched to a gene. This CDR3 has 15 amino acids. Germline V gene lookup returns CDR1 SGHAT and CDR2 FQNNGV. The CDR3 DNA reads as TGTGCCAGCAGCCCCACAGGGGGCGCTTTATCTGAGCAGTTCTTC. This encodes CASSPTGGALSEQFF.

This clonotype was recorded a few times. The chain carries TRBV7-9 and TRBJ1-6; D is perhaps TRBD1 (5 bases). Germline loops: CDR1 SEHNR, CDR2 FQNEAQ (reference sequence). CDR3 size: 16 residues. Trimming pared 0 bases from V and 7 bases from J, leaving 13 bases between. For the CDR3, the DNA is TGTGCCAGCAGCTTAGCGCAGCCCGGGGGGAATTCACCCCTCCACTTT. It yields the protein CASSLAQPGGNSPLHF.

The CDR3 loop is CASSLAGNYYNEQFF. Here the CDR3 DNA reads TGTGCCAGCTCACTAGCGGGAAATTACTACAATGAGCAGTTCTTC. V gene TRBV18 combines with J gene TRBJ2-1; TRBD2 matches at 8 bases. Trimming at V came to 4 bases and at J to 3 bases, leaving 5 bases not matched to a gene. CDR1 and CDR2 from the germline V gene are KGHSH and LQKENI. The CDR3 has 15 residues.

The V gene is TRBV6-5, the J gene TRBJ2-7; 9 bases are a match to TRBD2. The germline V gene has CDR1 MNHEY and CDR2 SVGAGI. Trimming at V came to 0 bases and at J to 2 bases, leaving 2 bases not matched to a gene. This CDR3 has 15 amino acids. The chain's CDR3 is CASSYSASGAYEQYF. The CDR3 nucleotides are TGTGCCAGCAGTTACTCGGCTAGCGGGGCCTACGAGCAGTACTTC.

There are a few counts of this clonotype. The chain combines TRBV29-1 with TRBJ2-3, with a weak D call TRBD2 (6 bases). The CDR3 extends over 13 amino acids. From germline, CDR1 is SQVTM and CDR2 ANQGSEA. The V gene lost 3 bases and the J gene lost 2 bases, with 9 bases spanning the gap. CDR3: CSVDRRDTDTQYF. In DNA form, the CDR3 reads TGCAGCGTTGACAGGCGGGACACAGATACGCAGTATTTT.